The source of this T cell receptor beta chain is a study of low-dose radiotherapy and immunotherapy resistance in tumors. The CDR3 runs 15 residues. V was shortened by 3 bases and J by 5 bases, with 14 bases between the two germline ends. The V gene's germline CDR1 is SGHDT and CDR2 YYEEEE. Alpha- and beta-chain coverage of first-strand cDNA came from TRAV- and TRBV-specific primers. Both a constant-region primer and a V-primer adapter served to amplify TCRs across roughly 21 PCR cycles. TCRdb re-called the reads through MiXCR, storing one row per CDR3 protein. The table has tens of thousands of distinct CDR3 sequences, under 30% seen once. This clonotype was seen repeatedly, ten times or more. Time point described: before trial treatment.

The sequence was collected from a male donor with prostate cancer. Sequencing was performed on PBMCs, taken before treatment. V gene TRBV5-6 combines with J gene TRBJ1-4; TRBD1 is a possible D gene (6 bases). CDR3 loop: CASSYEQGANEKLFF. The CDR3, as DNA: TGTGCCAGCAGCTACGAACAGGGTGCGAATGAAAAACTGTTTTTT.